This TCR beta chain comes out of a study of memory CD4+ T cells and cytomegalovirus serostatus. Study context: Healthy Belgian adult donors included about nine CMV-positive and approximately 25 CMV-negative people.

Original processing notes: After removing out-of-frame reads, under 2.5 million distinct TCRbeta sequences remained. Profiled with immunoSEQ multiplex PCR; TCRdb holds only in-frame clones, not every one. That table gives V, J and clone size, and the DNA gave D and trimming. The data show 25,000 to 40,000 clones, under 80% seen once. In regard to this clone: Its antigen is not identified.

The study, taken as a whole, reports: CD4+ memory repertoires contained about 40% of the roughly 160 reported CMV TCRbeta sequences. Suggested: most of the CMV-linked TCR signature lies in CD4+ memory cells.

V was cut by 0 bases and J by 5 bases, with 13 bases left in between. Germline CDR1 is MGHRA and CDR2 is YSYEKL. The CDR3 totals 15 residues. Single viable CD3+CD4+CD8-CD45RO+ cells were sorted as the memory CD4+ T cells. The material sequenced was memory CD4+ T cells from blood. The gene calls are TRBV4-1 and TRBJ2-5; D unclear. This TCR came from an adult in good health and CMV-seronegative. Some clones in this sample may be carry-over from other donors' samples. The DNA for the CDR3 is TGCGCCAGCAGCCAAGATCGGACGGATAAGGAGACCCAGTACTTC. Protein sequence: CASSQDRTDKETQYF.